The rows below give T cell receptor beta chains drawn from one sample of a study of blood T cell repertoires in COVID-19. The data were produced by immunoSEQ multiplex PCR, yet TCRdb's version contains in-frame clones alone and is incomplete. This table has 100,000 or so clones, roughly 85% appearing once. Sequences were obtained from peripheral blood. Every receptor here comes from a man between 50 and 59 years old with acute or convalescent COVID-19. Each CDR3 is given with its conserved first and last residue. Part of the rows lack a size; the others show once, few, many or a class for expanded clones.

j_gene	v_gene	abundance	CDR3aa
TRBJ1-1	TRBV19	once	CASSPYPQVRNTEAFF
TRBJ1-1	TRBV27	-	CASSLSAGGNTEAFF
TRBJ2-5	TRBV19	-	CASSGTGGLGETQYF
TRBJ1-6	TRBV2	-	CASSVRTGRSPLHF
TRBJ2-1	TRBV6-5	-	CASSYSTSSSYNEQFF
TRBJ2-5	TRBV18	once	CASSPGWGGLQETQYF
TRBJ1-2	TRBV10-2	-	CASSDVRGNYGYTF
TRBJ2-7	TRBV14	-	CASSQTLEKQYF
TRBJ2-7	TRBV5-1	-	CASSPGTGGGEQYF
TRBJ1-2	TRBV28	-	CASSTTGIYGYTF
TRBJ2-2	TRBV18	-	CASSPPREGTGELFF
TRBJ2-5	TRBV3-1/TRBV3-2	-	CASSHPVVDQETQYF
TRBJ2-5	TRBV6-5	few	CASSPGQGGSETQYF
TRBJ2-7	TRBV20-1	few	CSAALHYEQYF
TRBJ2-1	TRBV27	once	CASSLSPTSGRALGQFF
TRBJ2-5	TRBV29-1	-	CSVGTGGSETQYF
TRBJ1-1	TRBV5-1	-	CASSKPDRGNTEAFF
TRBJ2-6	TRBV6-5	-	CASSYVVSGANVLTF
TRBJ1-1	TRBV11-2	-	CASSLGQGPNTEAFF
TRBJ1-5	TRBV6-5	once	CASRRKTGGHQPQHF
TRBJ2-7	TRBV11-2	once	CASSLGSYEQYF
TRBJ2-1	TRBV7-2	-	CASSPRRSGGYNEQFF
TRBJ2-7	TRBV28	-	CASSPPGQGAGEQYF
TRBJ1-1	TRBV18	-	CASSLSGGIGDTEAFF
TRBJ1-3	TRBV10-3	-	CAIRQGSSGNTIYF
TRBJ1-6	TRBV6-6	-	CASRVIRGLANSPLHF
TRBJ2-1	TRBV27	-	CASSFRADDYNEQFF
TRBJ1-5	TRBV12-3/TRBV12-4	few	CASSPSPNQPQHF
TRBJ1-5	TRBV10-3	few	CAISEEINQPQHF
TRBJ2-1	TRBV7-3	once	CASSSPNRTSGAPRSLYNEQFF
TRBJ2-1	TRBV28	-	CASSGLVNEQFF
TRBJ2-7	TRBV9	-	CASSVGAISSYEQYF
TRBJ2-3	TRBV4-1	-	CATSPPSLGGHADTQYF
TRBJ2-1	TRBV27	-	CASSPKQDRAVYNEQFF
TRBJ2-7	TRBV10-3	-	CAISESIIRTGPAYEQYF
TRBJ2-3	TRBV7-7	-	CASSLTPRDTDTQYF
TRBJ2-1	TRBV18	-	CASSPRASGRGYNEQFF
TRBJ2-5	TRBV6-5	-	CASISIQEVHETQYF
TRBJ1-4	TRBV14	-	CAGRGEDEKLFF
TRBJ1-2	TRBV24-1	-	CATSDFRGEGYTF
TRBJ1-2	TRBV12-5	-	CASALWTGVYGYTF
TRBJ2-7	TRBV4-1	-	CASSQGPPGGTYEQYF